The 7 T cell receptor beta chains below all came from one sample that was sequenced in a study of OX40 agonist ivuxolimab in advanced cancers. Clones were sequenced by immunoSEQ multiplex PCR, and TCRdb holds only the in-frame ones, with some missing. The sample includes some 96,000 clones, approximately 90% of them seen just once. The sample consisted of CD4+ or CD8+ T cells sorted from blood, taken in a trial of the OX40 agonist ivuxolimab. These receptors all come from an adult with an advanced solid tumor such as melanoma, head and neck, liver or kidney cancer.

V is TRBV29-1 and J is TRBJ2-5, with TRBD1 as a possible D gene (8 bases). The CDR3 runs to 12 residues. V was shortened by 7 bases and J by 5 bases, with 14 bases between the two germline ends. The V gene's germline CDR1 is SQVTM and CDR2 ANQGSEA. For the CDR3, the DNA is TGCAGCGCAAACAGGGGGGGGGAGACCCAGTACTTC. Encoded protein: CSANRGGETQYF.

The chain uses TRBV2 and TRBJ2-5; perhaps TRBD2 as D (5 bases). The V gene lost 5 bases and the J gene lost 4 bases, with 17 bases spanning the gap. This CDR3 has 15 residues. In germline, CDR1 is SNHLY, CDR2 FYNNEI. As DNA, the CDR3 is TGTGCCAGCAGTCTGGGCATGGGGAGTGGAGAGACCCAGTACTTC. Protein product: CASSLGMGSGETQYF. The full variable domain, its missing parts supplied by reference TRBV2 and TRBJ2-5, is EPEVTQTPSHQVTQMGQEVILRCVPISNHLYFYWYRQILGQKVEFLVSFYNNEISEKSEIFDDQFSVERPDGSNFTLKIRSTKLEDSAMYFCASSLGMGSGETQYFGPGTRLLVL.

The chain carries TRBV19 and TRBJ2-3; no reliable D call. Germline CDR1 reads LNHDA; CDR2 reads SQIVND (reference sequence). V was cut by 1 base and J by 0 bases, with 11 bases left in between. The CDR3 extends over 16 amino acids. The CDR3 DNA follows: TGTGCCAGTAGTATAGTGGCGGATCCTAGCACAGATACGCAGTATTTT. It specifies CASSIVADPSTDTQYF.

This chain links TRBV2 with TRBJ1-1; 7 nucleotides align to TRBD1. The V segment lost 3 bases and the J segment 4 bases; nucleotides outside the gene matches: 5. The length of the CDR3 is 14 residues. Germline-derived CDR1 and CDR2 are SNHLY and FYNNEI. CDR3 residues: CASSDFSGGTEAFF. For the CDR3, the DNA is TGTGCCAGCAGTGATTTTTCAGGGGGCACTGAAGCTTTCTTT.

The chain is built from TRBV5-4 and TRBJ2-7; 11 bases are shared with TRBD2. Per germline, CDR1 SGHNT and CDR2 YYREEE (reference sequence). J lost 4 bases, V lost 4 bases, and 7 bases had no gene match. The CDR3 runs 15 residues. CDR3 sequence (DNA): TGTGCCAGCAGCCCCTTAGCGGGAGGGAGGTACGAGCAGTACTTC. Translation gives CASSPLAGGRYEQYF.

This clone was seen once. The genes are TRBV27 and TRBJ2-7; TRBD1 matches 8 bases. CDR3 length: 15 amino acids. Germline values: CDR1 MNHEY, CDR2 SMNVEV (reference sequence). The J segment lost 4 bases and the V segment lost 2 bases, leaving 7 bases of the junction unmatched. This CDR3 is CASSLRGTGPYEQYF. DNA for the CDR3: TGTGCCAGCAGTTTACGGGGGACAGGACCTTACGAGCAGTACTTC.

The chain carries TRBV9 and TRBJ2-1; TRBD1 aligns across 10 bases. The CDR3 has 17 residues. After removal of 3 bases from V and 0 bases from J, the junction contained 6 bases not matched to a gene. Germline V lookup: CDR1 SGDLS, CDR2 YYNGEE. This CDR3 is CASSGDRGGSSYNEQFF. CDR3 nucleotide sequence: TGTGCCAGCAGCGGGGACAGGGGCGGGAGCTCCTACAATGAGCAGTTCTTC.